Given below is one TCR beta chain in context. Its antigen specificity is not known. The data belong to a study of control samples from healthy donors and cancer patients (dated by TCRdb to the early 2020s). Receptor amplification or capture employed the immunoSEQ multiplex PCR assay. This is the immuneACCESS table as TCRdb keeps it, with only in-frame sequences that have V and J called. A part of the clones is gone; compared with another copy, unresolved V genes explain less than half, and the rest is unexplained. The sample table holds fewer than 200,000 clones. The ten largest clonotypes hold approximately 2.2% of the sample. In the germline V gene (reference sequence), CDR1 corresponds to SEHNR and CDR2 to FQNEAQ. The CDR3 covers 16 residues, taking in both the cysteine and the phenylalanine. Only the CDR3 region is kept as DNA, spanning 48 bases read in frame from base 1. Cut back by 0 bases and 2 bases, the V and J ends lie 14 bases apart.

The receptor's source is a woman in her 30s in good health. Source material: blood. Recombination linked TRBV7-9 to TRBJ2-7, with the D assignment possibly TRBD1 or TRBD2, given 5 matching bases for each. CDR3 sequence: CASSLAGVPLPYEQYF. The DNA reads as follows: TGTGCCAGCAGCTTAGCGGGGGTCCCTCTCCCCTACGAGCAGTACTTC. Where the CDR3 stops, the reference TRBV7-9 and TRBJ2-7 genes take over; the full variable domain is DTGVSQNPRHKITKRGQNVTFRCDPISEHNRLYWYRQTLGQGPEFLTYFQNEAQLEKSRLLSDRFSAERPKGSFSTLEIQRTEQGDSAMYLCASSLAGVPLPYEQYFGPGTRLTVT.